Each of the 3 T cell receptor beta chains below was sequenced from the same sample in a study of T cell responses to AZD1222 COVID-19 vaccine. Data came from immunoSEQ multiplex PCR; TCRdb stores just in-frame clones and leaves some out. The sample has 150,000 to 200,000 clones; about 88% are singletons. The sequencing used peripheral blood, collected on day 0 of AZD1222 vaccination. Receptor source: an adult in good health.

V is TRBV19 and J is TRBJ1-2; tentatively, D is TRBD1 (5 bases). Germline V gene lookup returns CDR1 LNHDA and CDR2 SQIVND (reference sequence). CDR3 length equals 13 residues. V was shortened by 3 bases and J by 4 bases, with 9 bases between the two germline ends. The CDR3 sequence: CASSMTDIYGYTF. As DNA, the CDR3 is TGTGCCAGTAGTATGACAGATATCTATGGCTACACCTTC.

In this sample, this clone turned up a few times. The V gene is TRBV7-2, the J gene TRBJ1-5; the D is unclear. CDR3 length equals 14 residues. V lost 0 bases, J lost 9 bases, and 12 bases lay in between. Germline CDR1 and CDR2: SGHTA and FQGNSA. This CDR3 is CASSLAVSQTPQHF. The DNA of the CDR3 is TGTGCCAGCAGCTTAGCGGTCAGTCAGACGCCCCAGCATTTT. Drawing the rest from reference TRBV7-2 and TRBJ1-5, the complete variable domain is GAGVSQSPSNKVTEKGKDVELRCDPISGHTALYWYRQSLGQGLEFLIYFQGNSAPDKSGLPSDRFSAERTGGSVSTLTIQRTQQEDSAVYLCASSLAVSQTPQHFGDGTRLSIL.

Comment on this clone: Other nucleotide sequences in the sample specify the same CDR3. V gene TRBV19 combines with J gene TRBJ1-5, with a possible D match to TRBD1 (6 bases). Trimming left V 3 bases short and J 7 bases short, with 10 bases between. The CDR3 spans 13 residues. Germline V lookup: CDR1 LNHDA, CDR2 SQIVND (reference sequence). The CDR3 reads CASSIGGGQPQHF. The CDR3 bases are TGTGCCAGTAGTATCGGGGGGGGCCAGCCCCAGCATTTT.